This TCR beta chain was sequenced in a study of glioma-infiltrating T cells. Regarding the study as a whole: Very few CDR3 sequences were shared between tissue and blood.

This clonotype was seen more than once but under ten times. Its cognate antigen is unknown. The iRepertoire nested amplicon-rescue multiplex PCR amplified TCR alpha and beta CDR3s from RNA. Via MiXCR, TCRdb re-called the multiplex PCR reads, giving one row per CDR3 protein. The sample contains under 150,000 distinct CDR3 sequences, approximately 40% of which appear only once. Sequenced input: glioma tissue, nonneoplastic brain tissue, or PBMCs (not recorded which). This TCR came from a human donor with low-grade glioma or glioblastoma, undergoing nonglioma brain surgery, or in good health (not recorded which).

The CDR3 region has the DNA TGCAGTGCTAGACTCATCGGGGCAGGGGGCACTGAAGCTTTCTTT. Its translation: CSARLIGAGGTEAFF. The V gene is TRBV20-1, the J gene TRBJ1-1; 7 bases are a match to TRBD1. This CDR3 has 15 amino acids. Germline CDR1 DFQATT, CDR2 SNEGSKA (reference sequence). With 2 bases clipped from V and 4 bases from J, the junction kept 10 bases outside the gene matches.